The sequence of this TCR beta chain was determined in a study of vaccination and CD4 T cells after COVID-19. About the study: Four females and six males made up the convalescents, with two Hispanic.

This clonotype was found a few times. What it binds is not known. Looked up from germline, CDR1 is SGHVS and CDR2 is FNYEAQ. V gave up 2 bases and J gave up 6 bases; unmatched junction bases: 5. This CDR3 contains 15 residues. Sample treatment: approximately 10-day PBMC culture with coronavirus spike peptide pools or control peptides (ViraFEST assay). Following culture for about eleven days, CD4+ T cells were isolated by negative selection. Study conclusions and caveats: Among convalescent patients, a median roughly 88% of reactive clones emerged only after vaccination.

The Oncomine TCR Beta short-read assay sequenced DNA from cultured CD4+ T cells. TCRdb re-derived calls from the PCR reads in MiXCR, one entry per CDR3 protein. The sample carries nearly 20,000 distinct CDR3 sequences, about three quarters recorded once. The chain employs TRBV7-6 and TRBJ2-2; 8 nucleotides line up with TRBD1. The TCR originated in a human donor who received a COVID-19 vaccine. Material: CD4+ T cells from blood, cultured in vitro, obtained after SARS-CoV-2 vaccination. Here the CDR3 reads CASSLSQGASGELFF. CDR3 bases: TGTGCCAGCAGCTTATCCCAGGGGGCGTCCGGGGAGCTGTTTTTT.